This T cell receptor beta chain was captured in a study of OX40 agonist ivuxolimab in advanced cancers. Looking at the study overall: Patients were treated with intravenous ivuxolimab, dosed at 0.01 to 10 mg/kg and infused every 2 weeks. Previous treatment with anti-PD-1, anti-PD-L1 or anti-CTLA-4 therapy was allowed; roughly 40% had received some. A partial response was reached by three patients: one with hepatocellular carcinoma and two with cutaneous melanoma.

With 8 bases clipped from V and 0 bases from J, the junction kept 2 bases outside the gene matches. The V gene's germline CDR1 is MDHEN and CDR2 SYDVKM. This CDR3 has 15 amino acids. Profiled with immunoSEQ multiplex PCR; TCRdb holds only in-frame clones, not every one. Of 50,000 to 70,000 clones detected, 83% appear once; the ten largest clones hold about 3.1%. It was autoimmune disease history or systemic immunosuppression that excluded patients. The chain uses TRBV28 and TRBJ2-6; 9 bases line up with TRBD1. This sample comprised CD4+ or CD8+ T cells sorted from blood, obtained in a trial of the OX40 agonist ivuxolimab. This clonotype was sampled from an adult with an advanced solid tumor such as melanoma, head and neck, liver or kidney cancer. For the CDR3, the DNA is TGTGCCAGCGGGACAGGGCACTCTGGGGCCAACGTCCTGACTTTC. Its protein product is CASGTGHSGANVLTF.